The clone carrying this TCR beta chain occurred once. The antigen is undetermined. The repertoire was sequenced with immunoSEQ multiplex PCR; TCRdb's copy has only in-frame clones and lacks some. This table has tens of thousands of clones, 85% to 90% appearing once. This sample is part of a study of T cell responses to AZD1222 COVID-19 vaccine. Study at large: Pooling covered second doses at about 4 or about 12 weeks.

Study-wide findings and caveats: After two AZD1222 doses, spike-specific TCR breadth and depth rose versus day 0. Spike was spanned by vaccine-associated CD4 TCRs, which were dominant at 160-218 and 743-854. Reportedly, close to half of spike-specific TCRs are directed against unmutated variant regions.

Trimming cost V 6 bases and J 2 bases, with 13 bases left between them. The CDR3 spans 15 residues. Germline-derived CDR1 and CDR2 are MNHEY and SVGAGI. The chain employs TRBV6-5 and TRBJ2-2, with TRBD2 as a possible D gene (5 bases). The clonotype originates from an adult in good health. Sequencing used peripheral blood, obtained on day 0 of AZD1222 vaccination. The CDR3 DNA reads TGTGCCAGCAGGCCCACCGGGATTAACACCGGGGAGCTGTTTTTT. Its protein product is CASRPTGINTGELFF.